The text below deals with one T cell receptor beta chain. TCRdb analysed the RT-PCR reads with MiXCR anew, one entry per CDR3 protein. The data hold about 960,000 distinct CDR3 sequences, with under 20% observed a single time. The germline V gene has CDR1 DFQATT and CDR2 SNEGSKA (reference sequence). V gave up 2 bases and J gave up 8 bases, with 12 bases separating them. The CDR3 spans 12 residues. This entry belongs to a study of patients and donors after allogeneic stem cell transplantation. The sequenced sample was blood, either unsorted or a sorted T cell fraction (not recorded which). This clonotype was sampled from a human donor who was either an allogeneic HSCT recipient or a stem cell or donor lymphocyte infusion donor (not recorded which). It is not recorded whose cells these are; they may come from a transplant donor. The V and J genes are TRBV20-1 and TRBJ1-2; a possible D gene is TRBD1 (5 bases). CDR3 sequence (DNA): TGCAGTGCTAGATCCGGGGGAAACGGCTACACCTTC. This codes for CSARSGGNGYTF.